This T cell receptor (beta chain) originates from a study of CD8 T cells in ankylosing spondylitis. Study results and caveats: Clones tied to disease were said to be significantly enriched in matched ankylosing spondylitis synovial fluid. About 8 highly homologous variants made up a TCR beta motif that seemed to typify ankylosing spondylitis blood.

The CDR3 covers 11 residues. V lost 5 bases and J lost 8, with 9 bases in between. In germline, CDR1 is ENHRY, CDR2 SYGVKD. This clonotype was picked up a small number of times. The antigen is unknown. Library preparation for TCR beta used quantitative 5'-RACE with molecular barcodes. TCRdb redid the calling of the 5' RACE reads with MiXCR, one entry per CDR3 protein. The sample contains approximately 540,000 distinct CDR3 sequences, approximately 11% of which appear only once. This TCR was recovered from a male donor with ankylosing spondylitis. Sequenced input: blood, either unsorted or a sorted T cell fraction (not recorded which). The chain joins TRBV10-3 to TRBJ1-2; D is possibly TRBD1 (5 bases). CDR3 sequence: CAISIGGGYTF. CDR3 in DNA: TGTGCCATCAGTATTGGGGGAGGCTACACCTTC.